One sample yielded the 30 T cell receptor beta chains listed below, sequenced in a study of blood T cells in healthy people across ages. Combining a sample-barcoded 5' primer with a J-beta primer mix, a second PCR ran for about 7 to 11 cycles. Each CDR3 protein is one row after TCRdb ran MiXCR on the 5' RACE reads. This sample has around 800,000 distinct CDR3 sequences, with under 30% found just once. These records were also assigned to another study, of T cells of mothers and their children.

Sequenced input: blood. The receptor source for this set is a boy aged 10-17 years in good health.

The V and J genes are TRBV20-1 and TRBJ2-6; 9 positions match TRBD2. J was trimmed by 1 base and V by 6 bases; bases with no gene match: 4. The CDR3 extends over 15 amino acids. Germline CDR1 is DFQATT and CDR2 is SNEGSKA (reference sequence). This chain's CDR3 is CSAEAGGSGANVLTF. DNA for the CDR3: TGCAGTGCAGAGGCGGGGGGGTCTGGGGCCAACGTCCTGACTTTC.

V usage is TRBV12-3 or TRBV12-4 and J usage is TRBJ2-7, with D maybe TRBD2 (6 bases). The CDR3 totals 14 residues. The germline V and J ends were trimmed by 4 bases and 1 base, with 11 bases remaining between them. The CDR3 here is CASSSRDWSYEQYF. The CDR3 bases are TGTGCCAGCAGTTCCCGGGACTGGTCCTACGAGCAGTACTTC.

This clonotype was found a few times. The chain carries TRBV25-1 and TRBJ2-5; TRBD1 agrees at 7 bases. The DNA end favors TRBJ2-1, so the J call may be wrong. CDR3 size: 17 residues. Germline loops: CDR1 MGHDK, CDR2 SYGVNS. The CDR3 nucleotides are TGTGCCAGCAGTGAATATTCACAGGGGACGACGGGGAATGAGCAGTTCTTC. This codes for CASSEYSQGTTGNEQFF.

This clonotype was picked up a small number of times. The chain links TRBV7-6 to TRBJ2-2, with unresolved D. In germline, CDR1 is SGHVS, CDR2 FNYEAQ. The CDR3 is 17 residues long. V was shortened by 0 bases and J by 1 base, with 12 bases between the two germline ends. In DNA, the CDR3 is TGTGCCAGCAGCTTAGCGCGGTGGGAACTGAACACCGGGGAGCTGTTTTTT. This translates into CASSLARWELNTGELFF.

This clonotype was seen only a few times. CDR3 sequence (DNA): TGTGCCAGCAGTTTAGGACAGGGGAAGTTTTCGGACACTGAAGCTTTCTTT. Encoded protein: CASSLGQGKFSDTEAFF. The chain couples TRBV12-3 or TRBV12-4 to TRBJ1-1; 8 nucleotides match TRBD1. The CDR3 totals 17 residues. After removal of 1 base from V and 3 bases from J, the junction contained 10 bases not matched to a gene.

The sample holds a few counts of this clonotype. The chain couples TRBV5-1 to TRBJ2-2; 8 bases fit TRBD2. This CDR3 comprises 17 residues. V dropped 0 bases and J dropped 3; count of bases not matched to a gene: 7. CDR1 is SGHRS, CDR2 YFSETQ, per germline. The CDR3 region has the DNA TGCGCCAGCAGCTTGGCCGTAGCGGGACTCCACACCGGGGAGCTGTTTTTT. The encoded protein is CASSLAVAGLHTGELFF.

The chain has TRBV9 and TRBJ2-6, with D perhaps matching TRBD1 (6 bases). Trimming removed 4 bases from V and 0 bases from J, with 11 bases in between. The CDR3 length is 16 residues. From germline, CDR1 is SGDLS and CDR2 YYNGEE. The CDR3 region is CASSPGQTSGANVLTF. The DNA for the CDR3 is TGTGCCAGCAGCCCCGGACAGACCTCTGGGGCCAACGTCCTGACTTTC.

The V call is TRBV29-1, the J call TRBJ2-7; 9 bases are a match to TRBD2. This CDR3 has 15 residues. Germline lookup yields CDR1 SQVTM and CDR2 ANQGSEA. The junction had 9 bases not matched to a gene; V was cut back by 0 bases and J by 6 bases. This chain's CDR3 is CSVEDRNSGGGEQYF. CDR3 coding DNA: TGCAGCGTTGAAGATCGGAATAGCGGGGGTGGCGAGCAGTACTTC.

There are many counts of this clonotype. This chain connects TRBV3-1 to TRBJ2-1; 13 positions agree with TRBD2. The CDR3 consists of 15 residues. Per the germline V gene, CDR1 is LGHDT and CDR2 is YNNKEL (reference sequence). The V segment lost 4 bases and the J segment 7 bases; nucleotides outside the gene matches: 4. CDR3 nucleotide sequence: TGTGCCAGCAGCCTCACTAGCGGGGGGGCGAATGAGCAGTTCTTC. Protein sequence: CASSLTSGGANEQFF.

The chain couples TRBV5-1 to TRBJ2-3; possible D gene TRBD2, 6 bases. V lost 1 base and J 3 bases, leaving 12 bases between the germline ends. Germline V CDR1 and CDR2: SGHRS, YFSETQ. The length of the CDR3 is 15 residues. The CDR3 bases are TGCGCCAGCAGCTTGAAGAGGGAGGTTACAGATACGCAGTATTTT. As protein: CASSLKREVTDTQYF. The variable domain in full, completed from reference TRBV5-1 and TRBJ2-3, reads KAGVTQTPRYLIKTRGQQVTLSCSPISGHRSVSWYQQTPGQGLQFLFEYFSETQRNKGNFPGRFSGRQFSNSRSEMNVSTLELGDSALYLCASSLKREVTDTQYFGPGTRLTVL.

The chain has TRBV5-6 and TRBJ2-3, with 7 nucleotides matching TRBD2. The ends lost 4 bases at V and 2 bases at J; junction bases unmatched: 25. CDR1 is SGHDT and CDR2 is YYEEEE in the germline V gene. The CDR3 is 21 amino acids. The CDR3 is CASSGEDGPYRAREFTDTQYF. CDR3 coding DNA: TGTGCCAGCAGCGGGGAAGACGGGCCCTATCGGGCGCGGGAGTTCACAGATACGCAGTATTTT.

The V gene is TRBV4-1, the J gene TRBJ2-1, with TRBD2 matching 11 bases. CDR1 is MGHRA, CDR2 YSYEKL, per germline. V was clipped by 1 base and J by 0 bases; unmatched bases: 5. This CDR3 region has 18 residues. CDR3 sequence reads: CASSQGGLAESSYNEQFF. The CDR3 DNA is TGCGCCAGCAGCCAAGGGGGACTAGCGGAGAGCTCCTACAATGAGCAGTTCTTC.

This clonotype turned up a few times. The chain uses TRBV12-3 or TRBV12-4 and TRBJ1-4; no clear D. V gave up 1 base and J gave up 2 bases, with 8 bases separating them. The length of the CDR3 is 15 residues. As DNA, the CDR3 is TGTGCCAGCAGTTTAGTTGGGCGGACTAATGAAAAACTGTTTTTT. It encodes CASSLVGRTNEKLFF.

The chain employs TRBV4-1 and TRBJ1-4, with D maybe TRBD1 (6 bases). Germline assignment: CDR1 MGHRA and CDR2 YSYEKL. This CDR3 contains 13 residues. Trimming removed 7 bases from V and 14 bases from J, with 20 bases in between. The CDR3, as DNA: TGCGCCAGCAAATCGGACAGTCGGCCCTCCCTGTTTTTT. Its protein product is CASKSDSRPSLFF.

This clonotype occurred once. The genes are TRBV20-1 and TRBJ2-5; tentative D call: TRBD2 (5 bases). This CDR3 spans 13 amino acids. Trimming cost V 3 bases and J 5 bases, with 13 bases left between them. The germline gives CDR1 DFQATT, CDR2 SNEGSKA (reference sequence). The CDR3 nucleotides are TGCAGTGCTAGTCAGACTGGACTCGAGACCCAGTACTTC. This translates into CSASQTGLETQYF.

This chain links TRBV12-3 or TRBV12-4 with TRBJ2-6; D possibly matches TRBD1 or TRBD2 (6 bases each). The ends were cut back, 7 bases at V and 3 bases at J, with 16 bases in the middle. CDR3 length: 16 residues. CDR3 amino acids: CASTHRGGGGANVLTF. The CDR3 bases are TGTGCCAGCACCCATAGAGGAGGGGGTGGGGCCAACGTCCTGACTTTC.

The V call is TRBV30, the J call TRBJ2-7; D not certain. V was pared by 4 bases and J by 0 bases, with 10 bases between. This CDR3 contains 13 residues. Looked up from germline, CDR1 is GTSNPN and CDR2 is SVGIG (reference sequence). The CDR3 coding sequence is TGTGCCTGGAATAGGGCATTCTCCTACGAGCAGTACTTC. Translated, it gives CAWNRAFSYEQYF.

The CDR3 region has the DNA TGTGCCAGCAGACCGGGACACCCTTACGAGCAGTACTTC. Translating it yields CASRPGHPYEQYF. This sequence joins TRBV28 and TRBJ2-7; D may be TRBD1 (6 bases). CDR3 size: 13 residues. Trimming took 6 bases from V and 4 from J, leaving 13 bases between them. Germline V gives CDR1 MDHEN, CDR2 SYDVKM.

This clonotype came up a few times. The DNA of the CDR3 is TGTGCCAGCTCACCCGGGACTAGCGGGGGGGCCTACAATGAGCAGTTCTTC. Residues: CASSPGTSGGAYNEQFF. The chain links TRBV18 to TRBJ2-1; 16 nucleotides align to TRBD2. The CDR3 sequence is 17 residues long. Looked up from germline, CDR1 is KGHSH and CDR2 is LQKENI. Trimming removed 3 bases from V and 2 bases from J; junction bases left unmatched: 1. The full variable domain, with the rest looked up from reference TRBV18 and TRBJ2-1, is NAGVMQNPRHLVRRRGQEARLRCSPMKGHSHVYWYRQLPEEGLKFMVYLQKENIIDESGMPKERFSAEFPKEGPSILRIQQVVRGDSAAYFCASSPGTSGGAYNEQFFGPGTRLTVL.

The chain recombines TRBV9 with TRBJ2-1; D is uncertain. V was cut by 0 bases and J by 0 bases, with 7 bases left in between. CDR3 size: 15 residues. Germline CDR1 and CDR2: SGDLS and YYNGEE. In nucleotides, the CDR3 is TGTGCCAGCAGCGTAGATCAGGACTCCTACAATGAGCAGTTCTTC. This translates into CASSVDQDSYNEQFF.

The genes are TRBV28 and TRBJ2-7; the D gene could be TRBD1 or TRBD2 (5 bases each). The germline V and J ends were trimmed by 5 bases and 7 bases, with 21 bases remaining between them. Looked up from germline, CDR1 is MDHEN and CDR2 is SYDVKM. The CDR3 runs 15 residues. Here the CDR3 reads CASSPPGEGYSEQYF. The DNA of the CDR3 is TGTGCCAGCAGTCCCCCCGGTGAGGGGTATTCGGAGCAGTACTTC.

This chain joins TRBV7-2 and TRBJ1-5, with 9 bases aligning to TRBD1. V shed 0 bases, J shed 4 bases, and the junction held 1 base outside the gene matches. The V gene's germline CDR1 is SGHTA and CDR2 FQGNSA. The CDR3 extends over 15 amino acids. The CDR3 sequence is CASSLAGQGNQPQHF. In nucleotides, the CDR3 is TGTGCCAGCAGCTTAGCGGGACAGGGTAATCAGCCCCAGCATTTT. Full variable domain (missing parts from reference TRBV7-2 and TRBJ1-5): GAGVSQSPSNKVTEKGKDVELRCDPISGHTALYWYRQSLGQGLEFLIYFQGNSAPDKSGLPSDRFSAERTGGSVSTLTIQRTQQEDSAVYLCASSLAGQGNQPQHFGDGTRLSIL.

As concerns this clonotype: An end of the junction does not agree with germline; a read error may underlie this. The V and J genes are TRBV3-1 and TRBJ1-1; D gene unclear. Germline V lookup: CDR1 LGHDT, CDR2 YNNKEL (reference sequence). This CDR3 is 15 amino acids long. The CDR3 is CASSQDSRVNTEAFF. In nucleotides, the CDR3 is TGTGCCAGCAGCCAAGATTCTCGGGTGAATACTGAAGCTTTCTTT.

This clonotype has ten or more counts. The chain employs TRBV24-1 and TRBJ2-2; D uncertain. Trimming removed 5 bases at V and 3 bases at J, with 9 bases between. Germline V gene data show CDR1 as KGHDR and CDR2 as SFDVKD. CDR3 length: 14 residues. Here the CDR3 reads CATSGPADTGELFF. The CDR3 coding sequence is TGTGCCACCAGTGGGCCGGCCGACACCGGGGAGCTGTTTTTT.

This clonotype was observed a handful of times. The chain links TRBV20-1 to TRBJ2-7; D call uncertain. Trimming took off 4 bases at V and 1 base at J, with 5 bases between the two ends. Germline CDR1 and CDR2: DFQATT and SNEGSKA (reference sequence). CDR3 length: 11 amino acids. The CDR3 DNA follows: TGCAGTGCTATCCTTTCCTACGAGCAGTACTTC. The encoded protein is CSAILSYEQYF.

This clonotype has only a few counts. The chain links TRBV11-2 to TRBJ2-7; tentatively, D is TRBD1 (5 bases). This CDR3 is built from 16 residues. Germline V gene sequence: CDR1 SGHAT, CDR2 FQNNGV. Trimming took 2 bases from V and 7 from J, leaving 21 bases between them. The CDR3, as DNA: TGTGCCAGCAGCTTAAGTTTTTGGGGCAGGGTTTCTGAGCAGTACTTC. This translates into CASSLSFWGRVSEQYF.

The chain combines TRBV2 with TRBJ2-5; D remains unclear. In germline, CDR1 is SNHLY, CDR2 FYNNEI. Trimming removed 9 bases from V and 3 bases from J, with 14 bases in between. The CDR3 runs to 13 residues. CDR3 protein: CASYQDVEETQYF. In nucleotides, the CDR3 is TGTGCCAGTTATCAGGACGTTGAAGAGACCCAGTACTTC.

The chain carries TRBV12-5 and TRBJ2-5; TRBD2 agrees at 7 bases. V shed 1 base, J shed 5 bases, and the junction held 7 bases outside the gene matches. CDR3 length: 15 residues. Per germline, CDR1 LGHNT and CDR2 FRNRAP. In DNA, the CDR3 is TGTGCTAGTGGTTTGGCGGCCCGGCGGGGGGAGACCCAGTACTTC. It is translated as CASGLAARRGETQYF. Variable domain in full (rest from reference TRBV12-5 and TRBJ2-5): DARVTQTPRHKVTEMGQEVTMRCQPILGHNTVFWYRQTMMQGLELLAYFRNRAPLDDSGMPKDRFSAEMPDATLATLKIQPSEPRDSAVYFCASGLAARRGETQYFGPGTRLLVL.

The chain is built from TRBV13 and TRBJ2-3, with 8 bases lining up with TRBD2. Germline V gives CDR1 PRHDT, CDR2 FYEKMQ (reference sequence). The CDR3 spans 16 residues. Unmatched junction bases numbered 10, after V lost 5 bases and J lost 3 bases. The CDR3 loop is CASSPAPRGGTDTQYF. CDR3 coding DNA: TGTGCCAGCAGCCCAGCTCCCCGCGGGGGGACAGATACGCAGTATTTT.

This clonotype was seen only a few times. The chain joins TRBV11-2 to TRBJ1-3; D unresolved. In germline, CDR1 is SGHAT, CDR2 FQNNGV. The V and J ends lost 5 bases and 8 bases respectively, with 19 bases between them. The CDR3 is made up of 15 amino acids. The CDR3 nucleotides read TGTGCCAGCAGCCCCCTGCGAGGGATGGGGTACACCATATATTTT. This gives the protein CASSPLRGMGYTIYF.